These 29 T cell receptor beta chains were all obtained from the same sample, sequenced in a study of response to subunit inactivated influenza vaccine. TCRdb reprocessed the RT-PCR reads with MiXCR, giving one entry per CDR3 protein. The data contain hundreds of thousands of distinct CDR3 sequences, 13% to 15% of them singletons. This specimen consisted of PBMCs from blood, obtained 14 to 15 days before vaccination. Every receptor here comes from a man over 45 who received an inactivated influenza vaccine.

V gene TRBV27 combines with J gene TRBJ1-2; D not resolved. Germline values: CDR1 MNHEY, CDR2 SMNVEV (reference sequence). The V gene lost 6 bases and the J gene lost 3 bases, with 8 bases spanning the gap. The CDR3 consists of 12 residues. The CDR3 DNA is TGTGCCAGCAGGCGGCGGGACTATGGCTACACCTTC. This translates into CASRRRDYGYTF.

This clonotype was counted only a few times. V gene TRBV12-3 or TRBV12-4 combines with J gene TRBJ2-6, with D possibly TRBD2 on 7 matching bases. The CDR3 runs to 18 residues. The V end was cut by 1 base, the J end by 2 bases, with 15 bases between. Here the CDR3 reads CASSLGGLGGPGANVLTF. The CDR3 DNA follows: TGTGCCAGCAGTTTAGGGGGGCTGGGGGGGCCTGGGGCCAACGTCCTGACTTTC.

This clonotype was seen ten or more times. The chain is built from TRBV20-1 and TRBJ2-1; D unclear. This CDR3 region has 16 residues. Deletions cut 2 bases from V and 8 bases from J, with 22 bases between. Germline V gene data show CDR1 as DFQATT and CDR2 as SNEGSKA (reference sequence). As DNA, the CDR3 is TGCAGTGCTAGACCCATGTTAGGTCCTTACAACGATGAGCAGTTCTTC. This translates into CSARPMLGPYNDEQFF.

A few counts support this clonotype. The chain employs TRBV15 and TRBJ2-7; weak D call: TRBD1 (5 bases). Germline CDR1 LNHNV, CDR2 YYDKDF (reference sequence). The CDR3 is 16 residues long. Trimming cost V 0 bases and J 0 bases, with 12 bases left between them. The CDR3 nucleotides are TGTGCCACCAGCAGAGATCAGGACATCGCCTCCTACGAGCAGTACTTC. Its translation is CATSRDQDIASYEQYF.

The V and J genes are TRBV12-3 or TRBV12-4 and TRBJ2-2; D is unresolved. The CDR3 runs 13 residues. V lost 4 bases and J 3 bases, leaving 6 bases between the germline ends. For the CDR3, the DNA is TGTGCCAGCAGTTCAGGATACACCGGGGAGCTGTTTTTT. The encoded protein is CASSSGYTGELFF.

A few counts support this clonotype. The chain uses TRBV12-3 or TRBV12-4 and TRBJ1-5; perhaps TRBD1 as D (5 bases). This CDR3 contains 15 residues. V lost 2 bases and J 7 bases, leaving 15 bases between the germline ends. The CDR3 DNA follows: TGTGCCAGCAGTTTAAGATACCTGTCAGGGCAGCCCCAGCATTTT. It encodes CASSLRYLSGQPQHF.

The J gene is TRBJ1-5, the V gene TRBV29-1; D perhaps matches TRBD1 (5 bases). This CDR3 region has 13 residues. Trimming pared 7 bases from V and 2 bases from J, leaving 12 bases between. Per the germline V gene, CDR1 is SQVTM and CDR2 is ANQGSEA. CDR3 loop: CSARLGGNQPQHF. CDR3 DNA: TGCAGCGCCCGTTTGGGGGGCAATCAGCCCCAGCATTTT. Supplemented by reference TRBV29-1 and TRBJ1-5, the full variable domain reads SAVISQKPSRDICQRGTSLTIQCQVDSQVTMMFWYRQQPGQSLTLIATANQGSEATYESGFVIDKFPISRPNLTFSTLTVSNMSPEDSSIYLCSARLGGNQPQHFGDGTRLSIL.

Only a few counts were recorded for this clonotype. The chain links TRBV20-1 to TRBJ1-2; D is ambiguous. Per germline, CDR1 DFQATT and CDR2 SNEGSKA (reference sequence). Trimming removed 6 bases from V and 8 bases from J, with 10 bases in between. The CDR3 contains 10 residues. CDR3: CSALKEGYTF. Written as DNA, the CDR3 is TGCAGTGCCCTAAAGGAAGGCTACACCTTC.

This clonotype turned up a few times. In DNA form, the CDR3 reads TGTGCCAGCAGTTACTCGAGGGCAGGGCTAGGCGAGCAGTACTTC. Residues: CASSYSRAGLGEQYF. V usage is TRBV6-5 and J usage is TRBJ2-7; either TRBD1 or TRBD2 may fit D (5 bases each). V was pared by 0 bases and J by 6 bases, with 15 bases between. This CDR3 has 15 amino acids. Germline assignment: CDR1 MNHEY and CDR2 SVGAGI.

This chain joins TRBV30 and TRBJ2-7; D ambiguous. Trimming shortened V by 0 bases and J by 6 bases, and 12 bases separated the two germline ends. The germline gives CDR1 GTSNPN, CDR2 SVGIG (reference sequence). The CDR3 length is 13 residues. CDR3 coding DNA: TGTGCCTGGAGTGTACACGGGTCCAGCGAGCAGTACTTC. It codes for CAWSVHGSSEQYF. Full variable domain (rest looked up from reference TRBV30 and TRBJ2-7): SQTIHQWPATLVQPVGSPLSLECTVEGTSNPNLYWYRQAAGRGLQLLFYSVGIGQISSEVPQNLSASRPQDRQFILSSKKLLLSDSGFYLCAWSVHGSSEQYFGPGTRLTVT.

The chain combines TRBV12-3 or TRBV12-4 with TRBJ2-3; D remains unclear. The CDR3 runs to 16 residues. V lost 4 bases and J lost 4, with 18 bases in between. Written as DNA, the CDR3 is TGTGCCAGCAGTTCCCGACTGGCGACGGGCCCAGATACGCAGTATTTT. It specifies CASSSRLATGPDTQYF.

This rearrangement joins TRBV20-1 to TRBJ2-1; possible D gene TRBD2, 5 bases. CDR3 length: 14 amino acids. Trimming stripped 3 bases from V and 6 bases from J, with 15 bases between. Germline assignment: CDR1 DFQATT and CDR2 SNEGSKA (reference sequence). The CDR3 DNA reads TGCAGTGCTAGTTTCCGACTATCCCTCAATGAGCAGTTCTTC. Amino acid sequence: CSASFRLSLNEQFF.

This clonotype was seen only a few times. Here the CDR3 reads CASSPRTGSLEQYF. As DNA, the CDR3 is TGTGCCAGCAGCCCTAGGACAGGGTCGCTCGAGCAGTACTTC. The V call is TRBV12-3 or TRBV12-4, the J call TRBJ2-7, with 8 bases that match TRBD1. The J segment lost 6 bases and the V segment lost 6 bases, leaving 10 bases of the junction unmatched. There are 14 residues in the CDR3.

J is TRBJ2-3 and V is TRBV5-1, with 9 nucleotides matching TRBD2. The germline V gene has CDR1 SGHRS and CDR2 YFSETQ. This CDR3 has 16 amino acids. The junction had 8 bases not matched to a gene; V was cut back by 0 bases and J by 6 bases. The CDR3 region has the DNA TGCGCCAGCAGCTTGGGGGCGCGGGGGGGCCCCGATACGCAGTATTTT. This translates into CASSLGARGGPDTQYF.

This clonotype appeared a few times. This chain uses TRBV4-3 with TRBJ2-1; 15 bases align to TRBD2. This CDR3 region has 15 residues. Germline V gene sequence: CDR1 LGHNA, CDR2 YSLEER. The V and J ends lost 2 bases and 10 bases, in that order; junction bases with no gene match: 3. CDR3 nucleotides: TGCGCCAGCAGCCAAACCGGGACTAGCGGGAGGGAGCAGTTCTTC. Protein sequence: CASSQTGTSGREQFF.

The J gene is TRBJ2-1, the V gene TRBV25-1; D assignment may be TRBD1 or TRBD2 (5 bases each). V lost 0 bases and J 8 bases, leaving 8 bases between the germline ends. CDR3 length equals 13 residues. In germline, CDR1 is MGHDK, CDR2 SYGVNS. In DNA, the CDR3 is TGTGCCAGCAGTGAATATGGGGGTTATGAGCAGTTCTTC. As protein: CASSEYGGYEQFF.

J is TRBJ2-7 and V is TRBV4-2; 10 bases are a match to TRBD2. The length of the CDR3 is 17 residues. Germline CDR1 is LGHNA and CDR2 is YNFKEQ. V lost 1 base, J lost 0 bases, and 6 bases stayed unmatched. The CDR3 loop is CASSQVSSGGNSYEQYF. Written as DNA, the CDR3 is TGTGCCAGCAGCCAAGTCTCTAGCGGGGGCAACTCCTACGAGCAGTACTTC.

This sequence joins TRBV6-2 or TRBV6-3 and TRBJ2-1; D uncertain. In germline, CDR1 is MNHEY, CDR2 SVGEGT. V was trimmed by 8 bases and J by 2 bases, leaving 7 bases between them. CDR3 length: 12 amino acids. In nucleotides, the CDR3 is TGTGCCAGCGGAGCAACCTACAATGAGCAGTTCTTC. Translation gives CASGATYNEQFF.

The chain couples TRBV27 to TRBJ2-3, with 8 bases fitting TRBD2. The germline V gene has CDR1 MNHEY and CDR2 SMNVEV (reference sequence). The length of the CDR3 is 16 residues. J lost 2 bases, V lost 2 bases, and 6 bases had no gene match. The CDR3: CASSLPSGGPTDTQYF. The CDR3 DNA is TGTGCCAGCAGTTTACCCAGCGGGGGCCCCACAGATACGCAGTATTTT.

This clonotype was counted a few times. This chain joins TRBV27 and TRBJ2-1, with 10 bases aligning to TRBD1. Germline lookup yields CDR1 MNHEY and CDR2 SMNVEV (reference sequence). Unmatched junction bases numbered 4, after V lost 3 bases and J lost 5 bases. The length of the CDR3 is 15 residues. CDR3 residues: CASSLGQGSHNEQFF. CDR3 DNA sequence: TGTGCCAGCAGTTTGGGACAGGGGTCCCACAATGAGCAGTTCTTC.

The rearrangement joins TRBV18 to TRBJ2-1; 7 nucleotides line up with TRBD1. Germline CDR1 KGHSH, CDR2 LQKENI. The trim removed 0 bases at V and 4 bases at J, leaving 3 bases unmatched. The CDR3 loop spans 15 amino acids. CDR3 sequence: CASSPPLTGYNEQFF. CDR3 DNA sequence: TGTGCCAGCTCACCACCGCTGACAGGGTACAATGAGCAGTTCTTC.

The rearrangement joins TRBV19 to TRBJ2-1, with 10 nucleotides matching TRBD1. This CDR3 is built from 14 residues. Germline values: CDR1 LNHDA, CDR2 SQIVND (reference sequence). V trimming: 6 bases; J trimming: 9 bases; junction bases outside the gene matches: 8. Here the CDR3 DNA reads TGTGCCAGTAGCCGGGACAGGGGTAGCTCTGAGCAGTTCTTC. Translating gives CASSRDRGSSEQFF.

The rearrangement uses TRBV28 and TRBJ1-2; a possible D gene is TRBD1 (6 bases). V was trimmed by 2 bases and J by 13 bases, leaving 14 bases between them. Germline CDR1 is MDHEN and CDR2 is SYDVKM. CDR3 size: 12 residues. CDR3 in amino acids: CASSLRDGGGTF. As DNA, the CDR3 is TGTGCCAGCAGTTTACGTGACGGGGGCGGCACCTTC.

The chain couples TRBV4-3 to TRBJ2-1; 7 positions match TRBD1. The J segment lost 1 base and the V segment lost 2 bases, leaving 8 bases of the junction unmatched. Germline-derived CDR1 and CDR2 are LGHNA and YSLEER. The CDR3 is 17 residues long. The CDR3 sequence is CASSQWVGDRSYNEQFF. The CDR3 DNA reads TGCGCCAGCAGCCAATGGGTGGGGGACAGATCCTACAATGAGCAGTTCTTC.

This clonotype was detected ten times or more. The chain couples TRBV6-5 to TRBJ1-2, with D possibly matching TRBD1 (5 bases). The CDR3 runs 15 residues. V was shortened by 0 bases and J by 8 bases, with 16 bases between the two germline ends. Germline assignment: CDR1 MNHEY and CDR2 SVGAGI. CDR3 DNA sequence: TGTGCCAGCAGTTACTCCCCGGGACCGGTTTACGGCTACACCTTC. Translating gives CASSYSPGPVYGYTF.

This clonotype was recorded at least ten times. The chain combines TRBV7-9 with TRBJ1-1, with unresolved D. The germline CDR1 and CDR2 sequences are SEHNR and FQNEAQ (reference sequence). The V end lost 2 bases, the J end lost 1 base, and 8 bases lay between the germline ends. CDR3 length: 14 residues. In DNA, the CDR3 is TGTGCCAGCAGCTTACCGACAAGGAACACTGAAGCTTTCTTT. It encodes CASSLPTRNTEAFF.

The chain employs TRBV25-1 and TRBJ2-1; 7 bases line up with TRBD2. This CDR3 has 15 residues. With V trimmed by 2 bases and J by 7 bases, 8 bases remained unmatched. The germline V gene encodes CDR1 MGHDK and CDR2 SYGVNS. The CDR3 here is CASSEPRESGNEQFF. The CDR3 DNA reads as TGTGCCAGCAGTGAACCGCGGGAGAGTGGAAATGAGCAGTTCTTC.

V gene TRBV7-2 combines with J gene TRBJ2-5, with 13 bases identical to TRBD2. The CDR3 is 15 residues long. Germline CDR1 and CDR2: SGHTA and FQGNSA. V shed 5 bases and J 7 bases; nucleotides not matched to a gene: 7. As DNA, the CDR3 is TGTGCCAGCAGCATGGGACTAGCGGGAAAGGGGACCCAGTACTTC. Translated, it gives CASSMGLAGKGTQYF.

The V and J genes are TRBV4-3 and TRBJ2-7, with 13 positions matching TRBD2. This CDR3 region has 20 residues. J lost 5 bases, V lost 0 bases, and 16 bases had no gene match. Germline V gene data show CDR1 as LGHNA and CDR2 as YSLEER. The CDR3 is CASSQDYPGLAGALMDEQYF. For the CDR3, the DNA is TGCGCCAGCAGCCAAGATTACCCCGGACTAGCGGGAGCATTGATGGACGAGCAGTACTTC.